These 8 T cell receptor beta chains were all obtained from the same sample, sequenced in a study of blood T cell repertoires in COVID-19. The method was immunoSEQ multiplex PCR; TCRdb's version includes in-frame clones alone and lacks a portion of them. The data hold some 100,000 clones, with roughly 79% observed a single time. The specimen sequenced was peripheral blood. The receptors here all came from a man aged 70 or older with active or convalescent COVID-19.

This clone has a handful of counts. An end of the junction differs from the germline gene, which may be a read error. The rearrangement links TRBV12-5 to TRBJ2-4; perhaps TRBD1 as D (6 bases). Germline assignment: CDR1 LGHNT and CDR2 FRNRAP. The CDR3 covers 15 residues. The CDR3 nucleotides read TGTGCTAGTGGGCCAGATCTTCCGGGACAAGTCCTTCTGGACTTC. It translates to CASGPDLPGQVLLDF.

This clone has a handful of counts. In DNA form, the CDR3 reads TGCGCCAGCAGCTTGGGGCCGCTTACCAATCAGCCCCAGCATTTT. Protein sequence: CASSLGPLTNQPQHF. The chain uses TRBV5-1 and TRBJ1-5; the D is unclear. The CDR3 runs to 15 residues. Germline V gene data show CDR1 as SGHRS and CDR2 as YFSETQ. Trimming took off 0 bases at V and 3 bases at J, with 10 bases between the two ends.

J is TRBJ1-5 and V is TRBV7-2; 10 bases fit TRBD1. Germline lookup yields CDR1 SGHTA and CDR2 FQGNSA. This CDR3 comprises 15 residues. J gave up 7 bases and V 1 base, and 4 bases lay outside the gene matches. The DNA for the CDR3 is TGTGCCAGCAGCTTAGGACAGGGGGCTGGACAGCCCCAGCATTTT. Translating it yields CASSLGQGAGQPQHF.

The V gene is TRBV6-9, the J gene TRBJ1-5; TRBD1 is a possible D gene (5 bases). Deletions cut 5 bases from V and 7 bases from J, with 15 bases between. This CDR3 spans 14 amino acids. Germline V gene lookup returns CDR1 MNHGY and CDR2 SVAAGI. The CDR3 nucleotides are TGTGCCAGCAGTGCACCTCGGACACGGCAGCCCCAGCATTTT. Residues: CASSAPRTRQPQHF.

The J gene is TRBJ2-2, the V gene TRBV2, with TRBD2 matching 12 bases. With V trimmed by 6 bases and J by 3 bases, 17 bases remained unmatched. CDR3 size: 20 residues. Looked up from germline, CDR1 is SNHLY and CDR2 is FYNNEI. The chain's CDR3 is CASRDGRLAGVRLDTGELFF. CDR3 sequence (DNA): TGTGCCAGCAGAGACGGTAGACTAGCGGGAGTGCGCCTGGACACCGGGGAGCTGTTTTTT.

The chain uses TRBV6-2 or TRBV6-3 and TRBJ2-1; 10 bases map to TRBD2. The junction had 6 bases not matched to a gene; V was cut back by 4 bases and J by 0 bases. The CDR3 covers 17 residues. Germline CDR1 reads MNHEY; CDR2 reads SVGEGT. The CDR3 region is CASSSKVAGGSYNEQFF. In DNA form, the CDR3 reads TGTGCCAGCAGTTCGAAAGTAGCGGGAGGCTCCTACAATGAGCAGTTCTTC.

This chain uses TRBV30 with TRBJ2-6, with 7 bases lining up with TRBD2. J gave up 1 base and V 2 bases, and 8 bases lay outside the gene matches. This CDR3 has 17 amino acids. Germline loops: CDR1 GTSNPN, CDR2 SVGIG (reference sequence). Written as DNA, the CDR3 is TGTGCCTGGAGTCCTATAGCGGGTTGGTCTGGGGCCAACGTCCTGACTTTC. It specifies CAWSPIAGWSGANVLTF.

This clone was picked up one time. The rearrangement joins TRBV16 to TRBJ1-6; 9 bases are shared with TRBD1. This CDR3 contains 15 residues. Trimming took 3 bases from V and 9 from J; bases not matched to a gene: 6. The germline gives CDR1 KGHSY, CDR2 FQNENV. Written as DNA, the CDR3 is TGTGCCAGCAGCCATCTGGGACAGGGAGGTTCACCCCTCCACTTT. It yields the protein CASSHLGQGGSPLHF.